The rows below give T cell receptor beta chains drawn from one sample of a study of T cells in Graves' hyperthyroidism and ophthalmopathy. MiXCR was run by TCRdb on the multiplex PCR reads, yielding one entry per CDR3 protein. The sample holds around 290,000 distinct CDR3 sequences, roughly 13% seen once. The sequenced material came from blood. The receptors come from a woman in her thirties or forties with Graves' hyperthyroidism. Each CDR3 is given with its conserved first and last residue.

v_call,cdr3_aa
TRBV28,CASMDVSYEQYF
TRBV7-9,CACSLAGGGNEQFF
TRBV6-5,CASSYSRANEKLFF
TRBV10-3,CAIGETEETQYF
TRBV20-1,CSAKPRTGEETQYF
TRBV27,CASGASGEQFF
TRBV2,CASSPLEDTQYF
TRBV18,CASSPLDREQFF
TRBV5-1,CASSLGGGGDNEQFF
TRBV12-3/TRBV12-4,CASSRDRDGYTF
TRBV7-8,CASSRLNTNSNQPQHF
TRBV30,CALQSLAGETGELFF
TRBV9,CASSPGAGAQPQHF
TRBV19,CASSTSLHGGGYTF
TRBV5-6,CASSFYRGVQFF
TRBV3-1,CASSQSLNQPQHF
TRBV28,CASSLSRVRDGYTF
TRBV4-1,CASSQGAGAGETQYF
TRBV27,CASSFPTGELARYEQYF
TRBV2,CASSTQGRDTEAFF
TRBV6-1,CASSDNSRTNYGYTF
TRBV20-1,CSAGTSGRELLSYEQYF
TRBV29-1,CSVEFPGGGYEQYF
TRBV7-3,CASSLIAISGLAVMSSYNEQFF
TRBV24-1,CATSRRSGTEAFF
TRBV5-6,CASSFLGQADGELFF
TRBV19,CASSISLGLAGGYNEQFF
TRBV29-1,CSVAVRVRNEQYF
TRBV5-6,CASRGDRGDTEAFF
TRBV4-1,CASSQVDRTGPQHF
TRBV7-9,CASSRTGDLHEQYF
TRBV20-1,CSAREQTGTDTQYF
TRBV6-1,CASRPPGGRGNTIYF
TRBV27,CASRLNYNSPLHF
TRBV5-6,CASSLRGTSYNSPLHF
TRBV13,CASSHRDRESNEQFF
TRBV10-3,CAINRDTGELFF
TRBV12-3/TRBV12-4,CASSPKGWLQETQYF
TRBV2,CASSLVVNTGELFF
TRBV7-8,CASSAASGRAKGEQFF
TRBV11-3,CASSATAGYGYTF
TRBV7-8,CASSPQGAAGNTIYF
TRBV20-1,CSASLPGWTGELFF
TRBV20-1,CSARDIGGTDTQYF
TRBV9,CASSVDPSGSYGEQFF
TRBV28,CASSFGEEKLFF
TRBV2,CASSAGGGNSNQPQHF
TRBV7-3,CASSRAGGRDEQFF
TRBV7-6,CASSPSAPFGLAANNEQFF